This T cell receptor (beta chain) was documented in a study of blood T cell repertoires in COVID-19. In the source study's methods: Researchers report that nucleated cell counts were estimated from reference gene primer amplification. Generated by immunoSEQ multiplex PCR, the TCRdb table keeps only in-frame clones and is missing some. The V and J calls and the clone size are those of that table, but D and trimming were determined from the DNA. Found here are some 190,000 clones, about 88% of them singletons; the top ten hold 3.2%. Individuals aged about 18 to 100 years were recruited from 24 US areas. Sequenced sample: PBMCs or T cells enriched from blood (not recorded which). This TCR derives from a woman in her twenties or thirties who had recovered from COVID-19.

In DNA form, the CDR3 reads TGTGCCAGCAAGATCCAAGGGGCAGGGCGCAATGAGCAGTTCTTC. It translates to CASKIQGAGRNEQFF. The genes are TRBV28 and TRBJ2-1, with a tentative D call TRBD1 (5 bases). This CDR3 region has 15 residues. The V end lost 7 bases, the J end lost 6 bases, and 19 bases lay between the germline ends. Germline loops: CDR1 MDHEN, CDR2 SYDVKM.